This record looks at one TCR beta chain sequence and its context. It lacks a known antigen. It has no much larger one-base neighbor in the sample; base qualities were not kept. This specimen belongs to a study of CD8+ T cells in alopecia areata (dated by TCRdb to the late 2010s). As for the study more broadly: The treated patients took part in an open-label pilot trial in which moderate-to-severe alopecia areata was treated with oral tofacitinib at 5 to 10 mg twice daily. Amplification of TCRbeta CDR3 regions was done by immunoSEQ multiplex PCR using 35 Vbeta forward primers and 13 Jbeta reverse primers. To study T cell clonal expansion in alopecia areata, the researchers applied high-throughput TCRbeta sequencing to both the C3H/HeJ mouse model and human patients. Scalp tissue and sorted CD4+ and CD8+ peripheral blood T cells from patchy and totalis/universalis alopecia areata patients and from healthy controls were covered by human TCRbeta sequencing. Biopsies were taken from tofacitinib-treated patients at baseline and at 4 and 24 weeks of treatment, and a later scalp biopsy was taken in several of the tofacitinib-treated patients. Scalp clonality was compared across normal scalp (n=4), patchy alopecia areata scalp (n=8), and alopecia totalis/universalis scalp (n=8). Tofacitinib was given for 6 to 18 months, followed by 6 months of follow-up off drug to assess delayed response and recurrence. RNA was obtained with the PAXgene miRNA kit for fixed scalp, the miRNeasy kit for PBMCs, and the RNeasy kit for mouse skin. In treated patients, disease severity was measured using the SALT score, which gives the percentage of scalp surface area affected.

The paper as a whole reports these results and caveats: Many expanded lesional clones were found to persist in scalp and blood during tofacitinib treatment, and relapse after treatment cessation may be partly explained by this persistence. Resident alphabeta T cells in normal human skin are also sequenced, complicating scalp TCR repertoire analysis, unlike mouse skin dominated by gammadelta T cells. Because the treated cohort was small and had just a single nonresponder, larger studies are needed to establish links between baseline CD8+ expansion and response. Shared TCR sequences between patients were less evident than in mice, which may be partly attributable to HLA diversity in the patient population. Compared with normal scalp, lesional scalp, particularly in alopecia totalis/universalis, had higher clonality and more expanded CD8+ clones, which suggests antigenic drive. Tofacitinib significantly lowered scalp clonality and the number of expanded CD8+ clones among the top 100 scalp clones.

What this sample's time point label stands for: 4 weeks on oral tofacitinib. Taken with the paper, the label for treatment or condition translates to: oral pan-JAK inhibitor, 5-10 mg twice daily. Lesional scalp punch biopsies and peripheral blood were obtained from alopecia areata patients. PBMCs were isolated by density centrifugation and stained for CD3, CD4 and CD8, after which CD4+ and CD8+ T cells were sorted on a FACSAria. The method behind the library was the immunoSEQ multiplex PCR assay. To provide template for TCR sequencing, every sample had RNA extracted and reverse transcribed into cDNA. SuperScript III was used for first-strand cDNA synthesis, primed with a 2:1 mix of oligo-dT and random hexamers. Amplification bias was assessed with a synthetic immune receptor repertoire, and residual bias was removed computationally. The study's own analysis went as follows. Raw reads were preprocessed to remove errors, and CDR3 was defined by IMGT conventions from the conserved cysteine to phenylalanine. Clonality was calculated as 1 minus Shannon entropy normalized by log2 of the number of productive unique TCRs. CD4 or CD8 identity of scalp clones was inferred by cross-referencing scalp TCRbeta sequences with sorted blood CD4 and CD8 repertoires. Drawn from immuneACCESS, this table holds only the in-frame rearrangements with V and J called that TCRdb kept. Clones are partly lost; checked studies trace under half to an unresolved V gene and leave the rest unexplained. V, J and clone size reflect that table, while D and trimming were determined from the DNA. The sample includes about 220,000 clones, with 50% to 70% observed a single time. Of the sample, 1.6% is held by the ten largest clones.

The CDR3 measures 14 amino acids from cysteine to phenylalanine. Only the CDR3 DNA is retained, 42 bases long and in frame from the first base. CDR1 and CDR2 were assigned from the germline V gene as SGHVS and FQNEAQ. V is reduced by 3 bases and J by 1 base, leaving a spacing of 9 bases between them. The receptor was derived from a human donor with alopecia areata. The chain joins TRBV7-8 to TRBJ1-1; the best D guess is TRBD1, with 5 bases matching. The input for sequencing was CD4+ T cells sorted from blood, taken at week 4, from a patient treated with tofacitinib. The encoded CDR3 is CASSLGLSNTEAFF. The base sequence is TGTGCCAGCAGCTTGGGACTCTCGAACACTGAAGCTTTCTTT.